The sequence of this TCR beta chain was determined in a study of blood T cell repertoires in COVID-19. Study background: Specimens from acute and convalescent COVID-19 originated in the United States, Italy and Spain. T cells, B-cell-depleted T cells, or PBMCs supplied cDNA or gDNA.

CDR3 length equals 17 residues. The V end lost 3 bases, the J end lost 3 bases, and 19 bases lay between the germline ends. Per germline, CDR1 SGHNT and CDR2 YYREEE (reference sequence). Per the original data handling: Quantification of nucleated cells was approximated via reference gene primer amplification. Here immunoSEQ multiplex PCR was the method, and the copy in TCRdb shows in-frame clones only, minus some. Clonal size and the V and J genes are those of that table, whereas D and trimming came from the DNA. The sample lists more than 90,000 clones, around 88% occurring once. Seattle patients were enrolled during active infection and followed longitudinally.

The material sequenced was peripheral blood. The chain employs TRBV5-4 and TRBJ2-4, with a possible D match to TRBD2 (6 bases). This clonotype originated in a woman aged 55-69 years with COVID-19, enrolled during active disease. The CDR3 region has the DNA TGTGCCAGCAGCTCCCCAACTAGCCCGGGGCACAAAAACATTCAGTACTTC. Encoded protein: CASSSPTSPGHKNIQYF. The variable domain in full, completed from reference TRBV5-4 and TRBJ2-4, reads ETGVTQSPTHLIKTRGQQVTLRCSSQSGHNTVSWYQQALGQGPQFIFQYYREEENGRGNFPPRFSGLQFPNYSSELNVNALELDDSALYLCASSSPTSPGHKNIQYFGAGTRLSVL.